The T cell receptor beta chain described here comes from a study of shared clonotypes between healthy human individuals. The V and J ends lost 4 bases and 10 bases respectively, with 23 bases between them. In germline, CDR1 is GTSNPN, CDR2 SVGIG (reference sequence). This CDR3 spans 15 amino acids. Per the original methods: Without quality scores, immunoSEQ junctional reads could not be filtered like full-length reads. Only in-frame clones appear in the TCRdb table, and some are missing; sequencing was by immunoSEQ multiplex PCR. V and J calls and clone size are as listed in that table; D and trimming were resolved from the DNA. Altogether approximately 470,000 clones are present, over 70% being singletons, with the ten largest covering about 13%. Turning to this clone: This likely traces to a read error, being one base from a far larger clone. Other DNA sequences in this specimen translate into the identical CDR3.

V and J are TRBV30 and TRBJ1-5; D might be TRBD1 (5 bases). The sequenced sample was PBMCs. This sequence was found in a woman aged 40 to 49 in good health. Some clones in this sample may be carry-over from other donors' samples. The CDR3 region has the DNA TGTGCCTGGACTTCCCCGACTTGGAGGGGCCAACCCCAGCATTTT. It specifies CAWTSPTWRGQPQHF.